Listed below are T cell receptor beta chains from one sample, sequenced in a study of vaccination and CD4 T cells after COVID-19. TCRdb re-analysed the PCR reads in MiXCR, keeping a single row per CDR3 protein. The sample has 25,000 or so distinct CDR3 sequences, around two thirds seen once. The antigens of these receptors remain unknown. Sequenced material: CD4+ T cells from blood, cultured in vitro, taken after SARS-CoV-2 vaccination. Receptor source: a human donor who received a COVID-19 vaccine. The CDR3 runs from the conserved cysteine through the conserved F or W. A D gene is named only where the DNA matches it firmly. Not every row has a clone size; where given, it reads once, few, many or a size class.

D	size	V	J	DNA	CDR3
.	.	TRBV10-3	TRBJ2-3	TGTGCCATCAGTGGGGGGACCACAGATACGCAGTATTTT	CAISGGTTDTQYF
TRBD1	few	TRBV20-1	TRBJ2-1	TGCAGTGCCAGGACAGGGGTCAATGAGCAGTTCTTC	CSARTGVNEQFF
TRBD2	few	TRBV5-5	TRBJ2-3	TGTGCCAGCAGCCCTAGAGCGGGGGGGCTGGGAGATACGCAGTATTTT	CASSPRAGGLGDTQYF
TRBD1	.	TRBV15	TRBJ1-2	TGTGCCACCAGCAGAGTTGGGACAGCCCCTGGAGGCTACACCTTC	CATSRVGTAPGGYTF
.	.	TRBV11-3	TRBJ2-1	TGTGCCAGCAGCTTCGTAAAGGGCTTTAGCTCCTACAATGAGCAGTTCTTC	CASSFVKGFSSYNEQFF
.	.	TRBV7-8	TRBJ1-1	TGTGCCACCAGGGACCAGGGCGGGAGCACTGAAGCTTTCTTT	CATRDQGGSTEAFF
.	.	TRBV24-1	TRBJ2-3	TGTGCCACCAGTGATTTTGGGCAGGGGCTGGATACGCAGTATTTT	CATSDFGQGLDTQYF
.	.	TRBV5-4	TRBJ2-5	TGTGCCAGCAGACTAGACAAGTACCAAGAGACCCAGTACTTC	CASRLDKYQETQYF
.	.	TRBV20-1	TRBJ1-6	TGCAGTGCTACCCCCCGACAGATAAATTCACCCCTCCACTTT	CSATPRQINSPLHF
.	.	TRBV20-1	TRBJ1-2	TGCAGTGCTAAAACAAGCAGCTATGGCTACACCTTC	CSAKTSSYGYTF
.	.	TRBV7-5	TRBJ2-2	.	CISVPEAGLAGGINTGELFF
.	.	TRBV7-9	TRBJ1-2	TGTGCCAGCAGCCCCGGGGCCACTAACTATGGCTACACCTTC	CASSPGATNYGYTF
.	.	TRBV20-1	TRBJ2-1	TGCAGTGCAGACGCGGGTGCCGCCTACAATGAGCAGTTCTTC	CSADAGAAYNEQFF
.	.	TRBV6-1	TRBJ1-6	TGTGCCAGCAGAACGACTGCCCGGGATTCACCCCTCCACTTT	CASRTTARDSPLHF
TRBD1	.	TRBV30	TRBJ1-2	TGTGCCTGGAGTAGGCAGGGGGCCACAGCCCTTTTC	CAWSRQGATALF
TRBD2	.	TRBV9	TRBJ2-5	TGTGCCAGCAGCGTAGTCGGCGGGGGGCTGGGAGAGACCCAGTACTTC	CASSVVGGGLGETQYF
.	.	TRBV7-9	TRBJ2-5	TGTGCCAGCAGCCCGGGAACAGGGCGTACGGAGACCCAGTACTTC	CASSPGTGRTETQYF
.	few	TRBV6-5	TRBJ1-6	TGTGCCAGCAGTTACTCGGTCGATTTGGGATCGGGTAATTCACCCCTCCACTTT	CASSYSVDLGSGNSPLHF
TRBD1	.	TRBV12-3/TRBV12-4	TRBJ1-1	TGTGCCACCTCTGGGACAGGGGGCGGCACTGAAGCTTTCTTT	CATSGTGGGTEAFF
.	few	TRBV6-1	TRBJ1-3	TGTGCCAGCGGGGGTGGAAACACCATATATTTT	CASGGGNTIYF
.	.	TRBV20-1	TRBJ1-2	TGCAGTGCTAGACCCGAGGACCTCGACAATGGCTACACCTTC	CSARPEDLDNGYTF
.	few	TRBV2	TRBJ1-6	TGTGCCAGCAGTGGAATCACTAATTCACCCCTCCACTTT	CASSGITNSPLHF
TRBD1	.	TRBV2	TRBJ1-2	TGTGCCAGCAGTGAAGCGGAGACAGGGGCCCTTTATGGCTACACCTTC	CASSEAETGALYGYTF
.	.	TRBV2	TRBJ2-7	TGTGCCAGCAGTGAACAGGGGTTTAACGAGCAGTACTTC	CASSEQGFNEQYF
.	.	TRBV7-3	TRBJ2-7	TGTGCCAGCAGTCCCAGGGTTGGCTCCTACGAGCAGTACTTC	CASSPRVGSYEQYF
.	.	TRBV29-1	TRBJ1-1	TGCAGCGTCCAGGCGGGGCGACCGGATCTGCCTTTCTTT	CSVQAGRPDLPFF
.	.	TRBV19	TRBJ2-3	TGTGCCAGTATGTCCAAACGGGGGATAAGCACAGATACGCAGTATTTT	CASMSKRGISTDTQYF
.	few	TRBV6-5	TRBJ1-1	TGTGCCAGCAGTTACCGCGGGGTAGAAGCTTTCTTT	CASSYRGVEAFF
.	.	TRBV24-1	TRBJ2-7	TGTGCCACCAGTGCCTCGACTAGTTCCTACGAGCAGTACTTC	CATSASTSSYEQYF
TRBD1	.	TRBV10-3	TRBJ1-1	TGTGCCATCAGTGAAGCACAGGGGGGAAACACTGAAGCTTTCTTT	CAISEAQGGNTEAFF
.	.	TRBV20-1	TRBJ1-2	TGCAGTGCTAGAGTCGACCCAGGGGACTATGGCTACACCTTC	CSARVDPGDYGYTF
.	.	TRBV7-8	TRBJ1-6	TGTGCCAGCAGCCCTTGGACGGAAGATAATTCACCCCTCCACTTT	CASSPWTEDNSPLHF
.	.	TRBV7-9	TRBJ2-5	TGTGCCAGCAGCTCCCCGACAGGCCAAGAGACCCAGTACTTC	CASSSPTGQETQYF
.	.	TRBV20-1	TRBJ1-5	TGCAGTGCTTCGAGCAATCAGCCCCAGCATTTT	CSASSNQPQHF
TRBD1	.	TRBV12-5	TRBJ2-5	TGTGCTAGTGGTTTGCCCCTCTTCGGACAGGGGCGAGAGACCCAGTACTTC	CASGLPLFGQGRETQYF
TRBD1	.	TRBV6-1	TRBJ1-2	TGTGCCAGCAGCACAGGGGAGCATCTCTATGGCTACACCTTC	CASSTGEHLYGYTF
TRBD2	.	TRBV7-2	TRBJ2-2	TGTGCCAGCAGCTTAGCAGCTAGCGGGGGGGCGTATACCGGGGAGCTGTTTTTT	CASSLAASGGAYTGELFF
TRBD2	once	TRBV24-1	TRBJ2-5	TGTGCCACCAGTGGCCCCACGCGGGGGACGGAAGAGACCCAGTACTTC	CATSGPTRGTEETQYF
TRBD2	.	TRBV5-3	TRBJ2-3	TGTGCCAGCAGCTTTCCTAGCGGGGGGAACACAGATACGCAGTATTTT	CASSFPSGGNTDTQYF
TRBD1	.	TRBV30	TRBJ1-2	TGTGCCTGGAAATTGGGACAGGGGGCATTTTACGGCTACACCTTC	CAWKLGQGAFYGYTF
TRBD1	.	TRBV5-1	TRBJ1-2	TGCGCCAGCAGCTTACGACAGGGTGGGAGCGATGGCTACACCTTC	CASSLRQGGSDGYTF
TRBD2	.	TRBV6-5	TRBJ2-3	TGTGCCAGCAGTTACTCTAGACTAGCGGGGGGATTAGATACGCAGTATTTT	CASSYSRLAGGLDTQYF